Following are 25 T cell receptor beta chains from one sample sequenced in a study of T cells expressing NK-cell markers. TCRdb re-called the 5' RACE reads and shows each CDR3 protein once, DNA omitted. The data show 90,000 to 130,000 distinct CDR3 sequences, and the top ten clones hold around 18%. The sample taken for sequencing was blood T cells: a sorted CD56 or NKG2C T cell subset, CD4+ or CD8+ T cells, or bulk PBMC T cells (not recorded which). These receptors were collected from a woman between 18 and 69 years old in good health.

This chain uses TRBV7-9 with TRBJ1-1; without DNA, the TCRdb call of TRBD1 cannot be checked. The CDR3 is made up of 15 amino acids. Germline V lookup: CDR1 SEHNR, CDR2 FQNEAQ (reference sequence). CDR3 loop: CASSFPLVGNTEAFF.

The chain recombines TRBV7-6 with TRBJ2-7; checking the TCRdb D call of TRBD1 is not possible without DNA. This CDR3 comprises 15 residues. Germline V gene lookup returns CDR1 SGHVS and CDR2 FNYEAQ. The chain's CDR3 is CASSLAGGTTLEQYF.

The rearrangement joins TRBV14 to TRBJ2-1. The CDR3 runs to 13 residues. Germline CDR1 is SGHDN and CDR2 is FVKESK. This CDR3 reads CASGGLLYNEQFF.

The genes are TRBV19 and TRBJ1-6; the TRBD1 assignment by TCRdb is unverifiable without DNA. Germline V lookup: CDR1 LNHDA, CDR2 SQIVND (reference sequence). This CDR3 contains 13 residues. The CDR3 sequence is CARNGTEDSPLHF.

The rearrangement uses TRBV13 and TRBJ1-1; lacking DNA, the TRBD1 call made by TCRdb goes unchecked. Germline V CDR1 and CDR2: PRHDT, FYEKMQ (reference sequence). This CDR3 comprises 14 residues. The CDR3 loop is CASSSGHLNTEAFF. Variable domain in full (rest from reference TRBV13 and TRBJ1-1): AAGVIQSPRHLIKEKRETATLKCYPIPRHDTVYWYQQGPGQDPQFLISFYEKMQSDKGSIPDRFSAQQFSDYHSELNMSSLELGDSALYFCASSSGHLNTEAFFGQGTRLTVV.

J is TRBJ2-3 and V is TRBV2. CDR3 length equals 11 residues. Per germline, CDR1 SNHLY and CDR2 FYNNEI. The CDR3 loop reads CATQDTDTQYF.

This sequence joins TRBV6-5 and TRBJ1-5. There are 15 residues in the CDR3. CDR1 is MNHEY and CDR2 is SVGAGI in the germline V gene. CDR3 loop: CASSYGVGGNQPQHF.

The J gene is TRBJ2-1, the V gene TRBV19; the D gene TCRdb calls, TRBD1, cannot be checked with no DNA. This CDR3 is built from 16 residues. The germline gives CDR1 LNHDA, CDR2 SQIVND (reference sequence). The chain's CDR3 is CASSITGTGLDNEQFF. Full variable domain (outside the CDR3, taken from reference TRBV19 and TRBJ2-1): DGGITQSPKYLFRKEGQNVTLSCEQNLNHDAMYWYRQDPGQGLRLIYYSQIVNDFQKGDIAEGYSVSREKKESFPLTVTSAQKNPTAFYLCASSITGTGLDNEQFFGPGTRLTVL.

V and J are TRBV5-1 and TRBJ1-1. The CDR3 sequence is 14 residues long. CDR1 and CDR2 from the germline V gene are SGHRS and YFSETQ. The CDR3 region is CASSLASRNTEAFF.

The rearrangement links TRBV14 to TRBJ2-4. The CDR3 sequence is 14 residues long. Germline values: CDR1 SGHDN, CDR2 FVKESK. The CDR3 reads CASSQGVWGNIQYF.

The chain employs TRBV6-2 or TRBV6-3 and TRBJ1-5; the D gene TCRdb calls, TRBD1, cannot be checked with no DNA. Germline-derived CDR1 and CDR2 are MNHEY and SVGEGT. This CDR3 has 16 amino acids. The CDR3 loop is CASTGQGGYGNQPQHF.

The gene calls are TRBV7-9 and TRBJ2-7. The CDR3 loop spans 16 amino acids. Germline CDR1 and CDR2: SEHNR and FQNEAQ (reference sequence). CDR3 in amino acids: CASSFSQTLRPYEQYF.

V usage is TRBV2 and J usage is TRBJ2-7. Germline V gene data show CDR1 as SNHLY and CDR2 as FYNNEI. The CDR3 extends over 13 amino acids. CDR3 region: CAGADRDYYEQYF.

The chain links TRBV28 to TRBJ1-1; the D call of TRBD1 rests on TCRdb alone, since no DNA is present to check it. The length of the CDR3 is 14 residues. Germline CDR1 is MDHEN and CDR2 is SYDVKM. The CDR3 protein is CASSFRVLGTEAFF.

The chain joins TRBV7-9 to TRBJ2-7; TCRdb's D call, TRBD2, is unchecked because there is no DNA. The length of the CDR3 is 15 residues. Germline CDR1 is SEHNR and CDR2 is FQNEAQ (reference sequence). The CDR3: CASRGLAGGVYEQYF.

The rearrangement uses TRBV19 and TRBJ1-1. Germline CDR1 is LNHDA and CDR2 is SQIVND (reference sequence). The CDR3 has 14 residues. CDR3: CASTIRLLDTEAFF.

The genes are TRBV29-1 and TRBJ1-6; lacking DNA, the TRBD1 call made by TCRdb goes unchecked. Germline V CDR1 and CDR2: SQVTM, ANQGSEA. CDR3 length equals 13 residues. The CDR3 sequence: CSVGGQGGSPLHF.

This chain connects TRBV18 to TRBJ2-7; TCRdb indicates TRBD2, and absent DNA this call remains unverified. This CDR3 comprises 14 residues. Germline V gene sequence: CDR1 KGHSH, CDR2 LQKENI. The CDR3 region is CASSPSGRALEQYF.

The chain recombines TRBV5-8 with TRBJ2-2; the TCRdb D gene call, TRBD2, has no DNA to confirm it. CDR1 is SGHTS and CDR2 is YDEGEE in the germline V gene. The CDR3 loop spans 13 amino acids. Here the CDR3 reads CASSFREAGELFF.

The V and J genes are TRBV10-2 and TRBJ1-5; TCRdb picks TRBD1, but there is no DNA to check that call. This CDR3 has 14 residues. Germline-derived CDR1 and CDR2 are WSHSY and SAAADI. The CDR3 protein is CASRTGTGNQPQHF.

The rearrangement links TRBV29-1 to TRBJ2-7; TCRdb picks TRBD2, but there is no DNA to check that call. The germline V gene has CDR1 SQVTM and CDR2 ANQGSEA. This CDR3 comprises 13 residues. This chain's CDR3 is CSVEDGSGDEQYF.

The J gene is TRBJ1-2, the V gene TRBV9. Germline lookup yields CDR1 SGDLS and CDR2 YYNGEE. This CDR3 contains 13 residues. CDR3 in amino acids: CASSADSYYGYTF.

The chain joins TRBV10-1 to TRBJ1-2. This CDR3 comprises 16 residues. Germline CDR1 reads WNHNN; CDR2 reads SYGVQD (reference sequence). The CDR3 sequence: CASSESKANPNYGYTF.

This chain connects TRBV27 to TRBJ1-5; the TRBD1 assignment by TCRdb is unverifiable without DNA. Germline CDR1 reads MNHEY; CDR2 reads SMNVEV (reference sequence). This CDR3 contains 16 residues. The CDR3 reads CASSLSGQNSNQPQHF.

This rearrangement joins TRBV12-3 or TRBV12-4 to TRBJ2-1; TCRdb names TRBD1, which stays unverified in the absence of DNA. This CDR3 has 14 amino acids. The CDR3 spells CASRLAGGQNEQFF.